These 9 T cell receptor beta chains share one sample of origin, sequenced in a study of metastatic and nonmetastatic thyroid tumors. TCRdb re-called clones from the PCR reads using MiXCR. The sample consists of around 26,000 clones, 10% to 15% of them appearing once. Patients underwent thyroid surgery, and none had received any treatment before it. Sequencing used blood. All receptors come from a female donor with papillary thyroid cancer or a benign thyroid nodule (not recorded which). Some clones in this sample may be carry-over from other donors' samples.

Of note for this clone: One end of the junction fails to match germline, which may point to a read error. The chain couples TRBV28 to TRBJ2-7; possible D gene TRBD2, 6 bases. The CDR3 spans 14 residues. Germline values: CDR1 MDHEN, CDR2 SYDVKM. CDR3 amino acids: CVSSWVVGGYEQYF. The CDR3 nucleotides are TGTGTCAGCAGTTGGGTAGTGGGAGGCTACGAGCAGTACTTC.

The chain links TRBV6-1 to TRBJ1-1; 7 bases match TRBD1. CDR3 length: 15 residues. Per the germline V gene, CDR1 is MNHNS and CDR2 is SASEGT. After removal of 6 bases from V and 4 bases from J, the junction contained 11 bases not matched to a gene. The CDR3, as DNA: TGTGCCAGCAGCCCTCCGACAGGGTTTACCACTGAAGCTTTCTTT. It translates to CASSPPTGFTTEAFF.

This clone was observed many times. The CDR3 is CASSLLRQGGSPLHF. CDR3 DNA: TGTGCCAGCAGTTTATTGCGACAGGGTGGGTCACCCCTCCACTTT. This chain connects TRBV28 to TRBJ1-6; 7 nucleotides align to TRBD1. Losses at the gene ends were 1 base for V and 10 bases for J; bases not matched to a gene: 7. The CDR3 sequence is 15 residues long. Germline CDR1 and CDR2: MDHEN and SYDVKM. Full variable domain (remainder filled in from reference TRBV28 and TRBJ1-6): DVKVTQSSRYLVKRTGEKVFLECVQDMDHENMFWYRQDPGLGLRLIYFSYDVKMKEKGDIPEGYSVSREKKERFSLILESASTNQTSMYLCASSLLRQGGSPLHFGNGTRLTVT.

This clone has at least ten counts. Different DNA sequences within this sample yield the same CDR3. As DNA, the CDR3 is TGTGCCAGCAGACCTAACCCAGGCATACTAAGCACAGATACGCAGTATTTT. Translated: CASRPNPGILSTDTQYF. This sequence joins TRBV11-1 and TRBJ2-3, with D unclear. Germline V gene data show CDR1 as SGHAT and CDR2 as FQDESV (reference sequence). Trimming cost V 6 bases and J 0 bases, with 19 bases left between them. This CDR3 is built from 17 residues. Complete variable domain (other parts from reference TRBV11-1 and TRBJ2-3): EAEVAQSPRYKITEKSQAVAFWCDPISGHATLYWYRQILGQGPELLVQFQDESVVDDSQLPKDRFSAERLKGVDSTLKIQPAELGDSAMYLCASRPNPGILSTDTQYFGPGTRLTVL.

The rearrangement links TRBV12-3 or TRBV12-4 to TRBJ1-2; maybe TRBD1 (5 bases). The CDR3 totals 14 residues. The V gene lost 6 bases and the J gene lost 2 bases, with 13 bases spanning the gap. CDR3 nucleotide sequence: TGTGCCAGCAGAATGGGACGAAACAACTATGGCTACACCTTC. The encoded protein is CASRMGRNNYGYTF.

This clone was seen a few times. The CDR3 bases are TGTGCCAGCAGTTACCCCAGCGGTCAGCCCCAGCATTTT. This codes for CASSYPSGQPQHF. The gene calls are TRBV6-2 or TRBV6-3 and TRBJ1-5; D not resolved. The CDR3 has 13 amino acids. Trimming took 2 bases from V and 6 from J, leaving 8 bases between them. Per the germline V gene, CDR1 is MNHEY and CDR2 is SVGEGT.

This clone has ten or more counts. V and J are TRBV24-1 and TRBJ2-2; 10 nucleotides line up with TRBD2. The CDR3 consists of 17 residues. Germline-derived CDR1 and CDR2 are KGHDR and SFDVKD. After removal of 3 bases from V and 5 bases from J, the junction contained 8 bases not matched to a gene. The CDR3 region has the DNA TGTGCCACCAGTGATCCCAGCGGGAGGGCAGGGACCGGGGAGCTGTTTTTT. Protein: CATSDPSGRAGTGELFF.

The sample holds many counts of this clone. The genes are TRBV5-1 and TRBJ2-7, with 7 bases that match TRBD1. Germline V lookup: CDR1 SGHRS, CDR2 YFSETQ. The CDR3 runs to 15 residues. With V trimmed by 4 bases and J by 5 bases, 12 bases remained unmatched. CDR3 sequence reads: CASSPSVHTGDEQYF. In DNA, the CDR3 is TGCGCCAGCAGCCCTTCGGTCCACACAGGGGACGAGCAGTACTTC.

The rearrangement links TRBV5-1 to TRBJ1-1; 9 positions match TRBD1. The CDR3 is made up of 15 amino acids. V dropped 4 bases and J dropped 0; count of bases not matched to a gene: 4. CDR1 is SGHRS and CDR2 is YFSETQ in the germline V gene. CDR3 in amino acids: CASSLGTGMNTEAFF. CDR3 sequence (DNA): TGCGCCAGCAGCCTTGGGACAGGGATGAACACTGAAGCTTTCTTT.